A selection of T cell receptor beta chains follows, all from one sample in a study of regulatory T cells in long-lasting Graves disease. TCRdb re-derived calls from the multiplex PCR reads in MiXCR, one entry per CDR3 protein. The sample lists some 410,000 distinct CDR3 sequences; less than 20% were seen once. These data were also reused for a study on T cells in Graves' hyperthyroidism and ophthalmopathy.

This specimen was peripheral blood mononuclear cells (PBMCs), taken at new diagnosis, from a patient treated with antithyroid drugs. These receptors were collected from a woman in her 30s with Graves disease. Each CDR3 is given with its conserved first and last residue. D genes are given only for firm matches.

TRBJ2-1	TRBV28	TRBD2	CASSFSGLAGRNEQFF
TRBJ2-7	TRBV6-1	-	CAIRGRESYEQYF
TRBJ2-4	TRBV3-1	TRBD1	CASSQDGQGRNIQYF
TRBJ2-6	TRBV27	-	CASSFGALGANVLTF
TRBJ2-3	TRBV12-3/TRBV12-4	TRBD2	CASISGLAGSSTDTQYF
TRBJ2-7	TRBV6-4	TRBD1	CASSYGTGDRYEQYF
TRBJ1-5	TRBV10-2	TRBD1	CASSTGTGLKQPQHF
TRBJ2-4	TRBV3-1	-	CASTRTGAKNIQYF
TRBJ2-7	TRBV11-2	-	CASSLAQGPWAYEQYF
TRBJ2-2	TRBV5-1	TRBD2	CASSWLAGGRSTGELFF
TRBJ1-2	TRBV5-1	-	CASSPSTVNYGYTF
TRBJ2-7	TRBV2	-	CASSVSSATAYEQYF
TRBJ2-2	TRBV29-1	-	CSATIAGELFF
TRBJ2-2	TRBV11-1	TRBD2	CASSPRGSYGRDTGELFF
TRBJ2-5	TRBV6-2/TRBV6-3	TRBD2	CASSYAGGRETQYF
TRBJ2-5	TRBV28	TRBD1	CASSLRGGRGPQETQYF
TRBJ2-1	TRBV12-3/TRBV12-4	-	CASSFSYNEQFF
TRBJ2-7	TRBV20-1	-	CSAASVGSGVVEQYF
TRBJ2-1	TRBV15	-	CATSTGYNEQFF
TRBJ1-2	TRBV7-9	-	CASSLEAVGGYTF
TRBJ2-1	TRBV3-1	TRBD2	CASSHPGLAPNEQFF
TRBJ2-3	TRBV3-1	-	CASSQDRSGDTQYF
TRBJ2-1	TRBV12-3/TRBV12-4	-	CASSLVVGGGENEQFF
TRBJ2-6	TRBV2	-	CASGVEDSGANVLTF
TRBJ1-6	TRBV6-5	-	CASSSRGGFGPLHF
TRBJ2-7	TRBV5-1	-	CASSLGDIGEQYF
TRBJ2-1	TRBV12-3/TRBV12-4	TRBD2	CASSPSSGRLCNEQFF
TRBJ2-1	TRBV12-3/TRBV12-4	-	CASTDSSSSYNEQFF
TRBJ2-1	TRBV28	TRBD2	CASSTGLVRPYNEQFF
TRBJ2-1	TRBV4-1	TRBD2	CASSQRTSGIWRNEQFF
TRBJ1-5	TRBV20-1	-	CSARGGLNQPQHF
TRBJ2-4	TRBV7-9	-	CASSLWNVRNPHLAKNIQYF
TRBJ2-3	TRBV2	-	CASSPHRADTQYF
TRBJ1-1	TRBV7-9	-	CASSLDSGTAFF
TRBJ2-5	TRBV27	-	CASSLMGRETQYF
TRBJ1-1	TRBV15	-	CATSREWRGTEAFF
TRBJ2-1	TRBV7-9	TRBD2	CASSERLAGSYNEQFF
TRBJ2-2	TRBV20-1	-	CSAISVEDGELFF
TRBJ2-7	TRBV3-1	TRBD2	CASSLLAGGTAEQYF
TRBJ2-2	TRBV11-2	-	CASSLSDMDTGELFF
TRBJ2-1	TRBV15	TRBD2	CATSVGLAGGNEQFF
TRBJ2-2	TRBV4-2	TRBD2	CASSQVLAGGANTGELFF
TRBJ2-5	TRBV18	-	CASSPPRATTETQYF
TRBJ2-7	TRBV3-1	-	CASSQESDGAYEQYF
TRBJ2-7	TRBV9	TRBD2	CASNPGVAGDEDEQYF
TRBJ2-2	TRBV5-1	-	CASSLDFNTGELFF
TRBJ2-3	TRBV19	-	CASSIVAGGPPDTQYF
TRBJ2-3	TRBV13	-	CASSPGPIGTDTQYF
TRBJ2-7	TRBV11-2	-	CASSSELGYEQYF
TRBJ2-5	TRBV18	-	CASSPQSETQYF
TRBJ1-1	TRBV4-1	-	CASTKNTGGSGPEAFF
TRBJ1-1	TRBV9	-	CASSDPRQGNTEAFF